This record concerns one T cell receptor beta chain sequence. The assay was immunoSEQ multiplex PCR, and TCRdb's table has in-frame clones only and misses some. The table has 250,000 to 350,000 clones, roughly 88% seen once. CDR1 and CDR2 from the germline V gene are SGHTS and YDEGEE. V lost 6 bases and J lost 8, with 12 bases in between. The CDR3 contains 13 residues. The data were obtained in a study of blood T cell repertoires in COVID-19. Across the study: The analysed material was cDNA or gDNA that came from T cells, B-cell-depleted T cells, or PBMCs.

The chain carries TRBV5-8 and TRBJ1-6; weak D call: TRBD1 (6 bases). Material for sequencing was PBMCs or T cells enriched from blood (not recorded which). The TCR comes from a woman between 25 and 40 years old who had recovered from COVID-19. The CDR3 spells CASNRVKDSPLHF. CDR3 sequence (DNA): TGTGCCAGCAACAGGGTGAAAGATTCACCCCTCCACTTT.